These 18 T cell receptor beta chains were sequenced from one sample in a study of CD8+CD57+ T cells in acquired aplastic anemia. Genomic DNA templated the TCR beta VDJ and CDR3 profiling. TCRdb called the reads again in MiXCR, with one record for every CDR3 protein. The sample records about 190,000 distinct CDR3 sequences, 54% being singletons. Sequenced material: sorted CD4+, CD8+, or CD8+CD57+ T cells (not recorded which) from PBMCs. These receptors originate from a human donor in good health, serving as a control.

CDR3 coding DNA: TGCAGTGCTGCCGCCAGCGGCCAACTCAAGCAGTACTTC. It yields the protein CSAAASGQLKQYF. The chain joins TRBV20-1 to TRBJ2-7; D may be TRBD2 (5 bases). The CDR3 loop spans 13 amino acids. Trimming took 5 bases from V and 8 from J, leaving 19 bases between them. Germline lookup yields CDR1 DFQATT and CDR2 SNEGSKA (reference sequence).

This clonotype was seen at least ten times. The rearrangement links TRBV11-3 to TRBJ2-5; D ambiguous. V shed 1 base and J shed 1 base, with 10 bases lying between them. The V gene's germline CDR1 is SGHNT and CDR2 YENEEA. The CDR3 contains 15 residues. CDR3: CASSLGLTSQETQYF. CDR3 nucleotides: TGTGCCAGCAGCTTAGGTCTCACGTCCCAAGAGACCCAGTACTTC.

For this clonotype: Mismatch with germline at one junction end may stem from a read error. The rearrangement joins TRBV5-5 to TRBJ2-1, with TRBD1 as a possible D gene (6 bases). Germline V gene sequence: CDR1 SGHKS, CDR2 YYEKEE (reference sequence). This CDR3 contains 15 residues. The CDR3 DNA reads as TGTGCCAGCAGCTTGGTAGGACAGTACTACAATGAGCGGTTCTTC. This gives the protein CASSLVGQYYNERFF.

This clonotype was seen at least ten times. The chain has TRBV6-6 and TRBJ2-7, with D possibly called TRBD1 or TRBD2 (6 bases each). The V and J ends lost 4 bases and 6 bases respectively, with 16 bases between them. The CDR3 totals 14 residues. From germline, CDR1 is MNHNY and CDR2 SVGAGI (reference sequence). The CDR3: CASSSTGGMVEQYF. CDR3 nucleotide sequence: TGTGCCAGCAGTTCCACCGGGGGCATGGTCGAGCAGTACTTC.

V and J are TRBV9 and TRBJ2-7; 8 bases map to TRBD1. The DNA matches TRBJ2-5 better at its end, which makes the J call doubtful. This CDR3 has 15 residues. Germline loops: CDR1 SGDLS, CDR2 YYNGEE. CDR3 nucleotides: TGTGCCAGCAGCGTAGCAGGGGGCATAAAAGAGACCCAGTACTTC. Encoded protein: CASSVAGGIKETQYF.

This chain connects TRBV7-6 to TRBJ2-7, with 8 bases fitting TRBD1. V gave up 4 bases and J gave up 5 bases; unmatched junction bases: 7. The CDR3 consists of 14 residues. From germline, CDR1 is SGHVS and CDR2 FNYEAQ. Here the CDR3 DNA reads TGTGCCAGCAGCTCTCAGGGGGCGCGAGACGAGCAGTACTTC. Translating it yields CASSSQGARDEQYF.

The chain is built from TRBV6-4 and TRBJ1-2; 10 bases match TRBD1. The germline CDR1 and CDR2 sequences are MRHNA and SNTAGT. This CDR3 has 16 amino acids. Losses at the gene ends were 3 bases for V and 6 bases for J; bases not matched to a gene: 10. Here the CDR3 DNA reads TGTGCCAGCAGTGAAGACGAGACAGGGGGCAGGGATGGCTACACCTTC. Translated, it gives CASSEDETGGRDGYTF.

This clonotype was seen many times. The chain couples TRBV5-4 to TRBJ1-4, with 8 positions matching TRBD1. CDR3 length: 14 amino acids. Germline CDR1 reads SGHNT; CDR2 reads YYREEE (reference sequence). V lost 4 bases to trimming and J lost 6 bases; unmatched junction nucleotides: 5. The CDR3 sequence: CASSHGQGDEKLFF. The CDR3, as DNA: TGTGCCAGCAGCCATGGACAGGGTGATGAAAAACTGTTTTTT.

This clonotype was detected many times. The CDR3 sequence is CATSDLGGGSYNEQFF. The CDR3, as DNA: TGTGCCACCAGTGATTTGGGCGGGGGGTCCTACAATGAGCAGTTCTTC. The chain recombines TRBV24-1 with TRBJ2-1; TRBD2 matches at 8 bases. The CDR3 sequence is 16 residues long. Trimming removed 0 bases from V and 1 base from J; junction bases left unmatched: 1. From germline, CDR1 is KGHDR and CDR2 SFDVKD.

The chain carries TRBV25-1 and TRBJ1-3, with 9 bases matching TRBD1. J gave up 0 bases and V 5 bases, and 8 bases lay outside the gene matches. Germline CDR1 reads MGHDK; CDR2 reads SYGVNS. The CDR3 has 17 residues. The DNA for the CDR3 is TGTGCCAGCAGTAAACGCGTGACAGGGGGCTCTGGAAACACCATATATTTT. The encoded protein is CASSKRVTGGSGNTIYF.

As concerns this clonotype: Relative to the germline gene, one junction end is altered; a read error may explain this. V and J are TRBV5-1 and TRBJ2-5; possible D gene TRBD2, 6 bases. From germline, CDR1 is SGHRS and CDR2 YFSETQ. The CDR3 is 18 residues long. The CDR3 spells CASTLRGNPRAGGETQYF. The CDR3 coding sequence is TGCGCCAGCACCTTGAGGGGAAATCCTCGAGCGGGCGGGGAGACCCAGTACTTC. Using reference TRBV5-1 and TRBJ2-5 for the parts outside the CDR3, the full variable domain is KAGVTQTPRYLIKTRGQQVTLSCSPISGHRSVSWYQQTPGQGLQFLFEYFSETQRNKGNFPGRFSGRQFSNSRSEMNVSTLELGDSALYLCASTLRGNPRAGGETQYFGPGTRLLVL.

This clonotype was counted only a few times. The chain links TRBV5-1 to TRBJ1-1; D is possibly TRBD1 (6 bases). The V gene's germline CDR1 is SGHRS and CDR2 YFSETQ. Trimming took 3 bases from V and 5 from J, leaving 17 bases between them. The CDR3 sequence is 15 residues long. CDR3 in DNA: TGCGCCAGCAGCTCCCATAGCGCAGGGGCAACTGAAGCTTTCTTT. This codes for CASSSHSAGATEAFF. The full variable domain, rest sourced from reference TRBV5-1 and TRBJ1-1, is KAGVTQTPRYLIKTRGQQVTLSCSPISGHRSVSWYQQTPGQGLQFLFEYFSETQRNKGNFPGRFSGRQFSNSRSEMNVSTLELGDSALYLCASSSHSAGATEAFFGQGTRLTVV.

The CDR3 loop is CSARTDRYNEQFF. The CDR3 DNA is TGCAGTGCTAGGACGGACAGATACAATGAGCAGTTCTTC. The V and J genes are TRBV20-1 and TRBJ2-1, with D perhaps TRBD1 (6 bases). CDR3 length equals 13 residues. Germline CDR1 DFQATT, CDR2 SNEGSKA (reference sequence). V lost 3 bases to trimming and J lost 4 bases, with 10 bases between them.

V usage is TRBV2 and J usage is TRBJ2-6; 7 nucleotides line up with TRBD1. Germline CDR1 and CDR2: SNHLY and FYNNEI. This CDR3 is built from 15 residues. V lost 5 bases and J lost 8; bases outside the gene matches: 9. The CDR3 DNA sequence: TGTGCCAGCAGTTCCTCGGTGACAGGGACCAACGTCCTGACTTTC. Protein sequence: CASSSSVTGTNVLTF.

The rearrangement joins TRBV10-3 to TRBJ2-5; a weak D match, TRBD1 (5 bases). This CDR3 contains 15 residues. The V and J ends lost 4 bases and 5 bases respectively, with 17 bases between them. Germline V gene data show CDR1 as ENHRY and CDR2 as SYGVKD. CDR3 sequence reads: CAISGTGGVIETQYF. DNA of the CDR3: TGTGCCATCAGTGGAACAGGCGGTGTGATCGAGACCCAGTACTTC.

The genes are TRBV7-9 and TRBJ2-5; 11 bases agree with TRBD1. This CDR3 contains 15 residues. The V and J ends lost 5 bases and 6 bases, in that order; junction bases with no gene match: 8. Per the germline V gene, CDR1 is SEHNR and CDR2 is FQNEAQ (reference sequence). The CDR3 bases are TGTGCCAGCAGCCCCTGGGGACAGGGGGGCCAGACCCAGTACTTC. It encodes CASSPWGQGGQTQYF.

This clonotype was counted many times. A much bigger clone sits one base away, suggesting this may be a read error. The J gene is TRBJ1-6, the V gene TRBV5-1; 10 bases are a match to TRBD1. The CDR3 loop spans 16 amino acids. Germline trimming cut 4 bases from V and 10 bases from J; bases unmatched to any gene: 11. CDR1 is SGHRS and CDR2 is YFSETQ in the germline V gene. The CDR3 nucleotides read TGCGCCAGCAGCCGGACCGACAGGGGGCAGAAGTCACCCCTCCACTTT. Protein sequence: CASSRTDRGQKSPLHF.

The rearrangement uses TRBV7-9 and TRBJ2-7; D gene ambiguous. Germline values: CDR1 SEHNR, CDR2 FQNEAQ (reference sequence). V gave up 6 bases and J gave up 4 bases, with 13 bases separating them. The CDR3 has 13 amino acids. The CDR3 DNA reads TGTGCCAGCAGTTATCAGAGCAATTACGAGCAGTACTTC. Amino acid sequence: CASSYQSNYEQYF.